This TCR beta chain was captured by sequencing in a study of PD-L1 blockade in urothelial cancer. Time point given: pretreatment peripheral blood. Only in-frame clones appear in the TCRdb table, and some are missing; sequencing was by immunoSEQ multiplex PCR. The data hold approximately 55,000 clones, with roughly 86% observed a single time. Germline CDR1 is SGDLS and CDR2 is YYNGEE. This CDR3 region has 14 residues. The V segment lost 4 bases and the J segment 6 bases; nucleotides outside the gene matches: 9. The sequenced sample was PBMCs, obtained around atezolizumab (anti-PD-L1) treatment. The receptor's source is a man aged 60 to 75 with urothelial cancer. The chain carries TRBV9 and TRBJ1-1; 7 nucleotides match TRBD1. CDR3 residues: CASSPRQGVAEAFF. In DNA, the CDR3 is TGTGCCAGCAGCCCTCGACAGGGTGTCGCTGAAGCTTTCTTT.